The 6 T cell receptor beta chains listed next were all sequenced from one sample in a study of glioma-infiltrating T cells after dendritic cell vaccination. TCRdb keeps only in-frame clones here, not all; method: immunoSEQ multiplex PCR. The sample has about 73,000 clones, about 80% seen once. Specimen: blood, collected before dendritic cell vaccination. The receptors were gathered from a human donor with glioblastoma.

This chain joins TRBV19 and TRBJ1-2, with 8 bases aligning to TRBD1. J gave up 1 base and V 4 bases, and 5 bases lay outside the gene matches. CDR1 is LNHDA, CDR2 SQIVND, per germline (reference sequence). The CDR3 has 15 amino acids. This chain's CDR3 is CASSRGTGVNYGYTF. The CDR3 bases are TGTGCCAGTAGTAGGGGGACAGGTGTTAACTATGGCTACACCTTC.

V gene TRBV2 combines with J gene TRBJ1-5; possible D gene TRBD1, 5 bases. CDR1 and CDR2 (germline): SNHLY, FYNNEI. CDR3 length equals 15 residues. Trimming shortened V by 4 bases and J by 2 bases, and 12 bases separated the two germline ends. The CDR3 DNA sequence: TGTGCCAGCAGTGCCGGAGACAGCCGCAATCAGCCCCAGCATTTT. The encoded protein is CASSAGDSRNQPQHF.

This chain links TRBV10-2 with TRBJ1-1, with 7 bases aligning to TRBD1. Trimming at V came to 6 bases and at J to 4 bases, leaving 8 bases not matched to a gene. Germline CDR1 WSHSY, CDR2 SAAADI. This CDR3 has 14 amino acids. The CDR3 loop reads CASSHTGVATEAFF. The DNA of the CDR3 is TGCGCCAGCAGCCACACAGGGGTGGCCACTGAAGCTTTCTTT.

This clone was detected a few times. The chain employs TRBV6-1 and TRBJ2-1; 7 bases line up with TRBD2. The CDR3 contains 16 residues. Looked up from germline, CDR1 is MNHNS and CDR2 is SASEGT. J gave up 10 bases and V 0 bases, and 12 bases lay outside the gene matches. CDR3 protein: CASSEALSGRGEEQFF. The CDR3 bases are TGTGCCAGCAGTGAAGCCCTTAGTGGACGGGGGGAAGAGCAGTTCTTC.

This sequence joins TRBV15 and TRBJ2-2; 7 bases are a match to TRBD2. Trimming cost V 5 bases and J 5 bases; bases outside gene matches: 8. The V gene's germline CDR1 is LNHNV and CDR2 YYDKDF (reference sequence). The CDR3 extends over 15 amino acids. CDR3 in amino acids: CATSGRAGETGELFF. In DNA form, the CDR3 reads TGTGCCACCAGCGGAAGGGCGGGGGAGACCGGGGAGCTGTTTTTT.

V is TRBV6-5 and J is TRBJ1-6; 11 bases are a match to TRBD1. This CDR3 has 15 residues. V trimming: 6 bases; J trimming: 4 bases; junction bases outside the gene matches: 2. CDR1 is MNHEY, CDR2 SVGAGI, per germline. Here the CDR3 reads CASRGTGGYNSPLHF. Here the CDR3 DNA reads TGTGCCAGCAGGGGGACAGGGGGGTATAATTCACCCCTCCACTTT.